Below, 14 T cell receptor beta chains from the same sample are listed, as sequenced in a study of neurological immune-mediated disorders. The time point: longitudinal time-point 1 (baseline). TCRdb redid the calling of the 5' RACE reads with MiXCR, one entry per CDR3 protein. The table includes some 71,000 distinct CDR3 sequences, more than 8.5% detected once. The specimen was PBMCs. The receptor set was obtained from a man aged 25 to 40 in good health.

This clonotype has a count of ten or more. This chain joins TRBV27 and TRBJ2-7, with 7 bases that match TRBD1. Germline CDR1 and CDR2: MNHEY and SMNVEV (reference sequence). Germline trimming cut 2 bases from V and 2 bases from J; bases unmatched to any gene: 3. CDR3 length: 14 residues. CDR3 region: CASSLVTGAYEQYF. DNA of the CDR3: TGTGCCAGCAGTTTAGTCACAGGGGCCTACGAGCAGTACTTC.

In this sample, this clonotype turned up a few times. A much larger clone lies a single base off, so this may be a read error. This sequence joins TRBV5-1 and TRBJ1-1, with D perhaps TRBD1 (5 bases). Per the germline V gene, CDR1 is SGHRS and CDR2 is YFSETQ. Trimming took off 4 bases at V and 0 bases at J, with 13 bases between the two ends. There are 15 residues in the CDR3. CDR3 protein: CASSRMTVVNTEAFF. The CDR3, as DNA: TGCGCCAGCAGCCGCATGACAGTAGTGAACACTGAAGCTTTCTTT.

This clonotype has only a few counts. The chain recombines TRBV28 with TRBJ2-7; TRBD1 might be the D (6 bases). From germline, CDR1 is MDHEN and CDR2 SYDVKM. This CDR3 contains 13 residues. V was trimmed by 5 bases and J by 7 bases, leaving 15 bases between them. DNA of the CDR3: TGTGCCAGCAGTAAAACAGGGACCTGGGAGCAGTACTTC. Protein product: CASSKTGTWEQYF.

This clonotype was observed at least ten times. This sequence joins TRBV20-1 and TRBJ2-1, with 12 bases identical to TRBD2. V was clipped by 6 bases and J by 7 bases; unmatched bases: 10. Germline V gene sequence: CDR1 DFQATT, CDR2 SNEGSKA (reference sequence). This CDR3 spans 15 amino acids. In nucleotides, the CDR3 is TGCAGTGCGCAACCGACTAGCGGGAGCGGGAATGAGCAGTTCTTC. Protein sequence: CSAQPTSGSGNEQFF.

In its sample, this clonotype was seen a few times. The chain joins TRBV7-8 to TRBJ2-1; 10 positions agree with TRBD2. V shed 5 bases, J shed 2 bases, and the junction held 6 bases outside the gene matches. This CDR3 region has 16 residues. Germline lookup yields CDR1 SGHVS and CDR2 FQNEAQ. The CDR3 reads CASSIKREGPYNEQFF. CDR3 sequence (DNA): TGTGCCAGCAGCATAAAGCGGGAGGGACCCTACAATGAGCAGTTCTTC.

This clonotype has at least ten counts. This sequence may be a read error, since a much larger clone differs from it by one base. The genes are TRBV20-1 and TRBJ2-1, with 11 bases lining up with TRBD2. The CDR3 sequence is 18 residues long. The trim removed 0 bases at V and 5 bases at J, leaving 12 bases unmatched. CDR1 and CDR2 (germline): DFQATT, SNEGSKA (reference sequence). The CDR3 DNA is TGCAGTGCTAGAGATATCAGCAGTAGCGGGAGGGCCAACAATGAGCAGTTCTTC. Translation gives CSARDISSSGRANNEQFF.

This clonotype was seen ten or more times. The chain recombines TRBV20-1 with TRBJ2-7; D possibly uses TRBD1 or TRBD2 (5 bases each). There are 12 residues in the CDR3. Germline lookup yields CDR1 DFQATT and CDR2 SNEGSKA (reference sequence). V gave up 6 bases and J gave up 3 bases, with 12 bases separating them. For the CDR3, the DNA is TGCAGTGCAGCCGGGACCTACTACGAGCAGTACTTC. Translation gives CSAAGTYYEQYF.

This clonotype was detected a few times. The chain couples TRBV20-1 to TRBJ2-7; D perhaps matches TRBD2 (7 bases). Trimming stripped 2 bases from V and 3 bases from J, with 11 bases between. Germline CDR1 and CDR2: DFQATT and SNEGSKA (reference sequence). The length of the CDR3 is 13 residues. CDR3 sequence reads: CSARQGGGYEQYF. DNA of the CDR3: TGCAGTGCTAGACAGGGAGGGGGCTACGAGCAGTACTTC.

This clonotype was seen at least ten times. The CDR3 sequence: CASSFRLPLPYEQYF. In DNA form, the CDR3 reads TGCGCCAGCAGTTTTAGACTCCCGCTTCCCTACGAGCAGTACTTC. J is TRBJ2-7 and V is TRBV5-1; no definite D call. Per germline, CDR1 SGHRS and CDR2 YFSETQ. V was clipped by 5 bases and J by 2 bases, with 17 bases between them. The CDR3 is made up of 15 amino acids.

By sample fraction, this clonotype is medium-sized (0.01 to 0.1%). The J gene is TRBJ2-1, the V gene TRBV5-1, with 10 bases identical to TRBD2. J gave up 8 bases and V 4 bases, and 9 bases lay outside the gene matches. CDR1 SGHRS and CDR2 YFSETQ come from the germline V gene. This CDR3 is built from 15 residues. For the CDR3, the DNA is TGCGCCAGCAGCCGGGCAGCGGGAGGGAGAGATGAGCAGTTCTTC. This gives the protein CASSRAAGGRDEQFF.

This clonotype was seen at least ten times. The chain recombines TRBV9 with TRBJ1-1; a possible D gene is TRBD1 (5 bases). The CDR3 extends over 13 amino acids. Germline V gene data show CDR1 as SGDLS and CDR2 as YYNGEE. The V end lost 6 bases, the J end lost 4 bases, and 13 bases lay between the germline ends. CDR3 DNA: TGTGCCAGCAAATCCGGGGGGAGCACTGAAGCTTTCTTT. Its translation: CASKSGGSTEAFF.

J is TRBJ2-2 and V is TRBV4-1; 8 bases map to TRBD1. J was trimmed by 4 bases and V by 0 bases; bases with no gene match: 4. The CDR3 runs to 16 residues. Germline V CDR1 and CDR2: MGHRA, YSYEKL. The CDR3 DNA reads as TGCGCCAGCAGCCAAGAACCAGGGGGCCCCACCGGGGAGCTGTTTTTT. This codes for CASSQEPGGPTGELFF.

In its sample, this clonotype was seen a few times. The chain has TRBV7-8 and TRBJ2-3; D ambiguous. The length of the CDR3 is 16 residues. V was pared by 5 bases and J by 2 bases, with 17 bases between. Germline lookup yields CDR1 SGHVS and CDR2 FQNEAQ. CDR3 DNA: TGTGCCAGCAGCCCCCAGGAGCGCCTACTCACAGATACGCAGTATTTT. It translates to CASSPQERLLTDTQYF.

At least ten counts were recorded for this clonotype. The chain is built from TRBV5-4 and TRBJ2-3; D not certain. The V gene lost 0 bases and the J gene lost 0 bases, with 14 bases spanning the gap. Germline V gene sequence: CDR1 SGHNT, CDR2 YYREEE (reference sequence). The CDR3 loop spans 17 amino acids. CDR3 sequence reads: CASSLALRAASTDTQYF. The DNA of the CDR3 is TGTGCCAGCAGCTTGGCACTCCGGGCCGCTAGCACAGATACGCAGTATTTT.